This is a list of T cell receptor beta chains from one sample in a study of beta chain features in type 1 diabetes. The protocol was immunoSEQ multiplex PCR, while the TCRdb copy is restricted to in-frame clones and leaves out a portion. The sample yields about 210,000 clones, approximately 10% seen once. Sequenced input: central memory CD4+ T cells from blood. The receptors here all came from a man in his late teens or twenties in good health. The CDR3 runs from the conserved cysteine through the conserved F or W. A D gene is named only where the DNA matches it firmly. Clone size is stated in some rows and not others, as once, few, many or a class when expanded.

j_call: TRBJ1-4; v_call: TRBV29-1; clone_size: .; d_call: TRBD1; cdr3_nt: TGCAGCGCCTCAGGGGGTGTCACCCGGACAACTAATGAAAAACTGTTTTTT; cdr3_aa: CSASGGVTRTTNEKLFF
j_call: TRBJ2-1; v_call: TRBV28; clone_size: many; d_call: TRBD1; cdr3_nt: TGTGCCAGCAGTTTATTGGACAGGGGCTCCTACAATGAGCAGTTCTTC; cdr3_aa: CASSLLDRGSYNEQFF
j_call: TRBJ2-1; v_call: TRBV29-1; clone_size: .; d_call: TRBD2; cdr3_nt: TGCAGCGCTTTCGGAGCGGGAGATTTCAATGAGCAGTTCTTC; cdr3_aa: CSAFGAGDFNEQFF
j_call: TRBJ2-6; v_call: TRBV9; clone_size: .; d_call: .; cdr3_nt: TGTGCCAGCAGCCCGAGAGGTGGGAGTCAGGTGACCAACGTCCTGACTTTC; cdr3_aa: CASSPRGGSQVTNVLTF
j_call: TRBJ2-1; v_call: TRBV14; clone_size: many; d_call: TRBD2; cdr3_nt: TGTGCCAGCAGCCAATTAGGACTAGCGGACTACAATGAGCAGTTCTTC; cdr3_aa: CASSQLGLADYNEQFF
j_call: TRBJ1-1; v_call: TRBV5-6; clone_size: few; d_call: TRBD1; cdr3_nt: TGTGCCAGCAGCCCCGGGACAGGGGCGAACACTGAAGCTTTCTTT; cdr3_aa: CASSPGTGANTEAFF
j_call: TRBJ1-5; v_call: TRBV29-1; clone_size: .; d_call: TRBD1; cdr3_nt: TGCAGCGCCGGACAGGGGTTAGATCAGCCCCAGCATTTT; cdr3_aa: CSAGQGLDQPQHF
j_call: TRBJ2-2; v_call: TRBV6-5; clone_size: .; d_call: .; cdr3_nt: TGTGCCAGCAGTAAGGGGTACACCGGGGAGCTGTTTTTT; cdr3_aa: CASSKGYTGELFF
j_call: TRBJ2-5; v_call: TRBV5-4; clone_size: .; d_call: .; cdr3_nt: TGTGCCAGCAGCTTACAGGGTCCGGAGACCCAGTACTTC; cdr3_aa: CASSLQGPETQYF
j_call: TRBJ2-7; v_call: TRBV6-5; clone_size: .; d_call: .; cdr3_nt: TGTGCCAGCAGGTCGCAGGTATCCTACGAGCAGTACTTC; cdr3_aa: CASRSQVSYEQYF
j_call: TRBJ2-5; v_call: TRBV12-2; clone_size: .; d_call: .; cdr3_nt: TGTGCAAGTCGCTCCGAACAGGGGAAGGAGACCCAGTACTTC; cdr3_aa: CASRSEQGKETQYF